This T cell receptor (beta chain) emerged from a study of blood T cell repertoires in COVID-19. Study summary: Sites across the United States, Italy and Spain contributed samples from acute and convalescent COVID-19. Nucleic acid was either cDNA or gDNA, and it came from T cells, B-cell-depleted T cells, or PBMCs.

Original handling: Amplification from reference gene primers served as the basis for estimated nucleated cell counts. Repertoires were generated with immunoSEQ multiplex PCR, while TCRdb's copy carries only in-frame clones and drops some. The V and J calls and clone size were taken over from that table, and D and trimming were inferred from the DNA. This table has fewer than 350,000 clones, 70% to 90% appearing once. V lost 5 bases and J lost 9; bases outside the gene matches: 18. This CDR3 is 17 amino acids long. Germline V gives CDR1 MNHEY, CDR2 SMNVEV (reference sequence). The rearrangement links TRBV27 to TRBJ2-1, with TRBD2 identical over 8 bases. Sequences were obtained from peripheral blood. The TCR sequence derives from a woman in her forties or fifties with active or convalescent COVID-19. The chain's CDR3 is CASSTQAGEGYSSEQFF. The CDR3 DNA reads as TGTGCCAGCAGTACACAAGCGGGAGAGGGATACAGTAGTGAGCAGTTCTTC.